Below, 3 T cell receptor beta chains from the same sample are listed, as sequenced in a study of T cell repertoires in cytomegalovirus infection. MiXCR, run by TCRdb on the reads, gives a single entry per CDR3 protein. This sample has about 250,000 distinct CDR3 sequences, with 17% found just once. Sequenced: CD8+ T cells from PBMCs. The receptors derive from a human donor in good health (CMV status not recorded). Some clones in this sample may be carry-over from other donors' samples.

This clonotype was found a few times. CDR3: CASSIQEFLTDTQYF. The CDR3 nucleotides are TGCGCCAGCAGCATACAGGAGTTTCTTACAGATACGCAGTATTTT. This chain connects TRBV5-1 to TRBJ2-3; D is perhaps TRBD1 (5 bases). This CDR3 contains 15 residues. Germline-derived CDR1 and CDR2 are SGHRS and YFSETQ. V lost 4 bases, J lost 3 bases, and 15 bases lay in between.

This clonotype was detected a few times. The chain uses TRBV28 and TRBJ1-1, with D possibly TRBD1 on 6 matching bases. V was clipped by 7 bases and J by 1 base, with 16 bases between them. The CDR3 covers 15 residues. Germline CDR1 and CDR2: MDHEN and SYDVKM. CDR3 region: CASNKWGQRNTEAFF. As DNA, the CDR3 is TGTGCCAGCAACAAGTGGGGACAAAGGAACACTGAAGCTTTCTTT.

This chain joins TRBV12-5 and TRBJ1-4; TRBD1 matches 9 bases. V trimming: 1 base; J trimming: 4 bases; junction bases outside the gene matches: 7. Germline CDR1 and CDR2: LGHNT and FRNRAP. The length of the CDR3 is 17 residues. CDR3 in amino acids: CASGLAPGTGINEKLFF. DNA of the CDR3: TGTGCTAGTGGTTTGGCCCCCGGGACAGGGATTAATGAAAAACTGTTTTTT.